This TCR beta chain is drawn from a study of cytotoxic CD8 clonotypes in ibrutinib-treated CLL. Study at large: Response sampling occurred after a median 12 months of treatment (range 6 to 36). Findings and limits, study-wide: While tracking circulating CD8+ T-cell counts, baseline clonality exceeded that of age-matched healthy donors. Different sampling times were used for sustained-remission and progressing patients.

Regarding this clone: Its antigen is not known.

Some clones are missing from TCRdb's copy, which holds only in-frame ones; the method was immunoSEQ multiplex PCR. The sample lists roughly 160,000 clones, under 90% occurring once. There are 13 residues in the CDR3. CDR1 SGHTA and CDR2 FQGNSA come from the germline V gene. V was clipped by 5 bases and J by 8 bases; unmatched bases: 8. The starting material was PBMCs, obtained after 24 months of ibrutinib treatment. The receptor was isolated from a human donor with chronic lymphocytic leukemia. The chain employs TRBV7-2 and TRBJ1-2, with 7 bases fitting TRBD1. This CDR3 reads CASSEKTGFGYTF. The DNA for the CDR3 is TGTGCCAGCAGCGAAAAGACAGGGTTCGGCTACACCTTC.